The 7 T cell receptor beta chains presented below share a single source sample, sequenced in a study of naive and memory T cell subsets. Regarding the study as a whole: Naive repertoires, especially CD8, held a few larger clonotypes, possibly memory cells re-expressing CD45RA.

These TCRs' antigens remain unknown. Both TRBC1 and TRBC2 were covered by a beta constant-region primer of two equimolar oligonucleotides. Nested alpha and beta constant-region primers with the SP2 primer drove four PCR rounds on ligated cDNA. Each CDR3 protein is one row after TCRdb ran MiXCR on the UMI-ligation and nested PCR reads. The data show 150,000 or so distinct CDR3 sequences, approximately 24% seen once. The sample taken for sequencing was naive CD4+ T cells from blood. The receptors derive from a human donor in good health.

This chain uses TRBV6-2 or TRBV6-3 with TRBJ2-3, with D hard to call. CDR1 MNHEY and CDR2 SVGEGT come from the germline V gene. The CDR3 covers 14 residues. V gave up 0 bases and J gave up 1 base, with 5 bases separating them. The DNA for the CDR3 is TGTGCCAGCAGTTACTCTCTGGGCACAGATACGCAGTATTTT. Its protein product is CASSYSLGTDTQYF.

Concerning this clonotype: A junction end diverges from the germline sequence, so it may reflect a read error. The CDR3 here is CASSLSGTVYYF. Written as DNA, the CDR3 is TGTGCCAGCAGTTTATCAGGGACAGTCTACTATTTT. The chain couples TRBV27 to TRBJ1-5, with 7 bases lining up with TRBD1. The CDR3 extends over 12 amino acids. Germline V gives CDR1 MNHEY, CDR2 SMNVEV (reference sequence).

As DNA, the CDR3 is TGTGCCAGCAGTTTTGATCGGCCGGCGAACACTGAAGCTTTCTTT. Encoded protein: CASSFDRPANTEAFF. The chain carries TRBV28 and TRBJ1-1; D unclear. The germline gives CDR1 MDHEN, CDR2 SYDVKM. Deletions cut 3 bases from V and 1 base from J, with 12 bases between. This CDR3 contains 15 residues.

This clonotype has just a few counts. The chain recombines TRBV30 with TRBJ2-1; D possibly uses TRBD1 or TRBD2 (5 bases each). This CDR3 spans 12 amino acids. Germline V gene lookup returns CDR1 GTSNPN and CDR2 SVGIG (reference sequence). The V gene lost 0 bases and the J gene lost 8 bases, with 8 bases spanning the gap. The CDR3 sequence: CAWSVRDHEQFF. DNA of the CDR3: TGTGCCTGGAGTGTACGGGACCATGAGCAGTTCTTC. The full variable domain, completed using reference TRBV30 and TRBJ2-1, is SQTIHQWPATLVQPVGSPLSLECTVEGTSNPNLYWYRQAAGRGLQLLFYSVGIGQISSEVPQNLSASRPQDRQFILSSKKLLLSDSGFYLCAWSVRDHEQFFGPGTRLTVL.

This clonotype appeared a few times. J is TRBJ2-7 and V is TRBV11-2, with TRBD1 identical over 12 bases. The CDR3 spans 15 residues. In germline, CDR1 is SGHAT, CDR2 FQNNGV. V lost 5 bases and J lost 7; bases outside the gene matches: 9. DNA of the CDR3: TGTGCCAGCAGCCCCCGTGGGACAGGGGGCGAAGAGCAGTACTTC. It yields the protein CASSPRGTGGEEQYF.

This clonotype has only a few counts. The CDR3 is CAISESITSGSLEQFF. CDR3 DNA sequence: TGTGCCATCAGTGAGTCGATAACTAGCGGGAGTCTGGAGCAGTTCTTC. The gene calls are TRBV10-3 and TRBJ2-1; TRBD2 aligns across 11 bases. V lost 0 bases, J lost 10 bases, and 8 bases stayed unmatched. CDR3 length: 16 residues. The V gene's germline CDR1 is ENHRY and CDR2 SYGVKD.

There are many counts of this clonotype. J is TRBJ2-1 and V is TRBV6-5; D perhaps matches TRBD2 (6 bases). Trimming pared 8 bases from V and 5 bases from J, leaving 19 bases between. The CDR3 has 15 amino acids. Germline V gene lookup returns CDR1 MNHEY and CDR2 SVGAGI. CDR3 residues: CASRQTGTGNNEQFF. DNA for the CDR3: TGTGCCAGCCGACAAACCGGGACTGGTAACAATGAGCAGTTCTTC.